The clone carrying this T cell receptor beta chain was counted ten times or more. Antigen: not known. There are 15 residues in the CDR3. Germline V gene sequence: CDR1 GTSNPN, CDR2 SVGIG (reference sequence). V trimming: 5 bases; J trimming: 6 bases; junction bases outside the gene matches: 12. These data are taken from a study of regulatory T cells in long-lasting Graves disease. Study results and caveats: Analysis covered peripheral blood alone, not thyroid tissue.

Assembly of TCR beta libraries relied on iRepertoire HTBI primers together with Arm-PCR of CDR3 regions. TCRdb redid the calling of the multiplex PCR reads with MiXCR, one entry per CDR3 protein. The data hold around 250,000 distinct CDR3 sequences, with around 20% observed a single time. Time point in this sample: newly diagnosed GD, antithyroid drugs for less than 3 months. PBMCs provided the RNA from which the TCR library was made. This chain uses TRBV30 with TRBJ2-7, with 11 bases aligning to TRBD2. The source of this sequence is a female donor with Graves disease. The specimen was peripheral blood mononuclear cells (PBMCs), collected at new diagnosis, from a patient treated with antithyroid drugs. The CDR3 region is CAWQSGVLAGGEQYF. The CDR3 region has the DNA TGTGCCTGGCAGTCAGGGGTCCTAGCGGGAGGCGAGCAGTACTTC.